These T cell receptor beta chains were read from a single sample in a study of CD8 T cells in Susac syndrome. TCRdb analysed the immunoSEQ multiplex PCR reads with MiXCR anew, one entry per CDR3 protein. The sample has around 130,000 distinct CDR3 sequences, 94% seen once. The sequencing sample was made of CD4+ T cells from PBMCs. Receptor source: a human donor in good health. Each CDR3 is given with its conserved first and last residue. The D gene is left open where the match is weak. Rows may omit the clone size; those that give it use once, few, many or a size class.

V gene	D gene	clone size	J gene	CDR3 protein	CDR3 DNA
TRBV3-1	TRBD1	once	TRBJ2-7	CASSLSAGGEQYF	TGTGCCAGCAGCCTATCGGCAGGGGGCGAGCAGTACTTC
TRBV30	TRBD1	NA	TRBJ2-7	CAWSADRGLEQYF	TGTGCCTGGAGTGCCGACAGGGGTTTGGAGCAGTACTTC
TRBV5-1	NA	NA	TRBJ1-2	CASSLESGPVDGYTF	TGCGCCAGCAGCTTGGAAAGTGGGCCAGTCGATGGCTACACCTTC
TRBV7-2	NA	NA	TRBJ2-5	CASSLVSGGAQETQYF	TGTGCCAGCAGCTTAGTGTCGGGCGGAGCGCAAGAGACCCAGTACTTC
TRBV20-1	TRBD1	NA	TRBJ2-7	CSAGHGTGREQYF	TGCAGTGCTGGCCATGGGACAGGACGCGAGCAGTACTTC
TRBV6-1	TRBD2	NA	TRBJ2-7	CASRLLAGPDPYEQYF	TGTGCCAGCAGACTACTAGCGGGACCCGATCCCTACGAGCAGTACTTC
TRBV7-2	TRBD1	NA	TRBJ1-2	CASSWGTGSYGYTF	TGTGCCAGCAGCTGGGGGACAGGATCCTATGGCTACACCTTC
TRBV3-1	TRBD2	NA	TRBJ2-1	CASSATSGSRNEQFF	TGTGCCAGCAGTGCTACTAGCGGGAGTAGGAATGAGCAGTTCTTC
TRBV6-6	NA	few	TRBJ1-2	CASSLGSNYGYTF	TGTGCCAGCAGTTTGGGTTCTAACTATGGCTACACCTTC
TRBV27	TRBD2	NA	TRBJ2-7	CASREAGGPHEQYF	TGTGCCAGCAGAGAAGCGGGAGGGCCCCACGAGCAGTACTTC
TRBV19	NA	NA	TRBJ1-1	CASSNPHKGDTEAFF	TGTGCCAGTAGTAATCCCCACAAAGGAGACACTGAAGCTTTCTTT
TRBV20-1	TRBD1	NA	TRBJ1-5	CSATFGQGNQPQHF	TGCAGTGCTACATTTGGACAGGGCAATCAGCCCCAGCATTTT
TRBV5-6	NA	NA	TRBJ2-3	CASSLFGRGAGTDTQYF	TGTGCCAGCAGCTTATTTGGAAGGGGAGCTGGCACAGATACGCAGTATTTT
TRBV4-3	NA	NA	TRBJ1-6	CASSQVLGGYNSPLHF	TGCGCCAGCAGCCAAGTTTTAGGGGGCTATAATTCACCCCTCCACTTT
TRBV2	NA	NA	TRBJ2-1	CASGPYNEQFF	TGTGCCAGCGGCCCCTACAATGAGCAGTTCTTC
TRBV20-1	NA	NA	TRBJ1-2	CSAPPGHIYGYTF	TGCAGTGCCCCCCCAGGACACATCTATGGCTACACCTTC
TRBV12-3/TRBV12-4	NA	once	TRBJ1-2	CASSAGTANYGYTF	TGTGCCAGCAGCGCAGGGACTGCCAACTATGGCTACACCTTC
TRBV6-2/TRBV6-3	NA	NA	TRBJ2-3	CASSPRTTLGHGDTQYF	TGTGCCAGCAGTCCCCGGACAACCCTTGGGCATGGAGATACGCAGTATTTT
TRBV19	NA	NA	TRBJ2-4	CAVRDAAKNIQYF	TGTGCCGTCCGAGACGCGGCGAAAAACATTCAGTACTTC
TRBV30	TRBD2	NA	TRBJ2-7	CAWSMNSGSTEQYF	TGTGCCTGGAGTATGAATAGCGGGAGCACGGAGCAGTACTTC
TRBV5-6	NA	NA	TRBJ2-7	CASSLGQNYEQYF	TGTGCCAGCAGTCTCGGACAGAACTACGAGCAGTACTTC
TRBV6-5	NA	NA	TRBJ1-2	CASSYQLGFEGYTF	TGTGCCAGCAGTTACCAGCTGGGGTTCGAGGGCTACACCTTC
TRBV20-1	TRBD2	NA	TRBJ2-3	CSARASGGPDTQYF	TGCAGTGCTAGGGCTAGCGGGGGCCCAGATACGCAGTATTTT
TRBV12-3/TRBV12-4	TRBD1	NA	TRBJ1-5	CASSLSDRVNQPQHF	TGTGCCAGCAGTCTCTCGGACAGGGTGAATCAGCCCCAGCATTTT
TRBV18	TRBD1	NA	TRBJ2-2	CASSPRPGGSTGELFF	TGTGCCAGCTCACCACGGCCAGGGGGCAGCACCGGGGAGCTGTTTTTT
TRBV18	NA	few	TRBJ2-5	CASSPPTLETQYF	TGTGCCAGCTCACCACCGACGTTAGAGACCCAGTACTTC
TRBV2	TRBD1	NA	TRBJ2-1	CASSETLQGVGSNEQFF	TGTGCCAGCAGTGAAACCCTACAGGGGGTGGGTAGCAATGAGCAGTTCTTC
TRBV20-1	NA	NA	TRBJ2-7	CSAMSESSYEQYF	TGCAGTGCTATGAGCGAGAGCTCCTACGAGCAGTACTTC
TRBV7-8	TRBD2	NA	TRBJ2-5	CASSLGGRALETQYF	TGTGCCAGCAGCTTAGGCGGGAGGGCCTTGGAGACCCAGTACTTC